These 4 T cell receptor beta chains share one sample of origin, sequenced in a study of response to subunit inactivated influenza vaccine. TCRdb recomputed calls from the RT-PCR reads with MiXCR, one row per CDR3 protein. The top ten clones hold 11% of a sample with under 850,000 distinct CDR3 sequences, approximately 17% of them seen once. The material was PBMCs from blood, obtained around 5 days after vaccination. These receptors were collected from a man in his forties or fifties who received an inactivated influenza vaccine.

This chain connects TRBV19 to TRBJ2-2, with a weak D call TRBD2 (6 bases). Trimming shortened V by 6 bases and J by 4 bases, and 9 bases separated the two germline ends. The CDR3 contains 13 residues. Per germline, CDR1 LNHDA and CDR2 SQIVND (reference sequence). This CDR3 is CASSGSFTGELFF. DNA of the CDR3: TGTGCCAGTAGCGGGAGTTTCACCGGGGAGCTGTTTTTT.

Ten or more counts support this clonotype. This chain connects TRBV7-8 to TRBJ2-3; 9 positions match TRBD2. V gave up 4 bases and J gave up 0 bases; unmatched junction bases: 8. Germline V gene lookup returns CDR1 SGHVS and CDR2 FQNEAQ. The length of the CDR3 is 17 residues. Here the CDR3 DNA reads TGTGCCAGCAGCTCCGGGACTAGCAGCACTAGCACAGATACGCAGTATTTT. This sequence encodes CASSSGTSSTSTDTQYF. The full variable domain, with the rest looked up from reference TRBV7-8 and TRBJ2-3, is GAGVSQSPRYKVAKRGQDVALRCDPISGHVSLFWYQQALGQGPEFLTYFQNEAQLDKSGLPSDRFFAERPEGSVSTLKIQRTQQEDSAVYLCASSSGTSSTSTDTQYFGPGTRLTVL.

This clonotype has only a few counts. The chain couples TRBV20-1 to TRBJ2-3; unclear D gene. Between the trimmed V and J ends, which lost 0 bases and 3 bases, there was a span of 10 bases. CDR1 and CDR2 from the germline V gene are DFQATT and SNEGSKA (reference sequence). This CDR3 region has 14 residues. The CDR3 DNA sequence: TGCAGTGCTAGAGATAGACTTCTTACAGATACGCAGTATTTT. It codes for CSARDRLLTDTQYF.

V and J are TRBV20-1 and TRBJ1-2, with a tentative D call TRBD1 (6 bases). Per germline, CDR1 DFQATT and CDR2 SNEGSKA (reference sequence). V was trimmed by 0 bases and J by 8 bases, leaving 16 bases between them. The CDR3 extends over 14 amino acids. The CDR3 DNA sequence: TGCAGTGCTAGAGATAGGGACACCTATGGGGGCTACACCTTC. It translates to CSARDRDTYGGYTF.